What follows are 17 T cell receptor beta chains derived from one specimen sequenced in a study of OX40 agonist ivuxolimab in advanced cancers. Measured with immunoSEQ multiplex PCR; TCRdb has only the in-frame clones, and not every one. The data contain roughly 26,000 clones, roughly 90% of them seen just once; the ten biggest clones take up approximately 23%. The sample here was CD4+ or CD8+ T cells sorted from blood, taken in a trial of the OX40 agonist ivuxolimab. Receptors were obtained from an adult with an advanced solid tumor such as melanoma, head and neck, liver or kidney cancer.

The CDR3 is CASSTGGMYEQYF. The CDR3 DNA follows: TGTGCCAGCAGTACAGGGGGCATGTACGAGCAGTACTTC. The chain uses TRBV6-5 and TRBJ2-7, with 9 bases identical to TRBD1. CDR1 is MNHEY and CDR2 is SVGAGI in the germline V gene. The CDR3 covers 13 residues. The V segment lost 5 bases and the J segment 4 bases; nucleotides outside the gene matches: 3.

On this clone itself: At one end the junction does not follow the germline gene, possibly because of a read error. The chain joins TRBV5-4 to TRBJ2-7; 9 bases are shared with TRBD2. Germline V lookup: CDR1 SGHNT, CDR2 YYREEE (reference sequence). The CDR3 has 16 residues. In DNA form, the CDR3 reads TGCGCCAGCAGCCAAGATATCGAGCGGGGGGCCTACGAGCAGTACTTC. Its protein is CASSQDIERGAYEQYF.

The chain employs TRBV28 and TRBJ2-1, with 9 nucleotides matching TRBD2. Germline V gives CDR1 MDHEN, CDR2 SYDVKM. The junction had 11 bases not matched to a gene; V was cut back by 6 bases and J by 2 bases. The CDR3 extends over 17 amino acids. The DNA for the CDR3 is TGTGCCAGCAGCCGAAGGACTAGCGCTACCCCCTACAATGAGCAGTTCTTC. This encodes CASSRRTSATPYNEQFF.

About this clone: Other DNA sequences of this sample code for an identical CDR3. The chain's CDR3 is CASSTKGQGGHEQFF. The CDR3 nucleotides are TGTGCCAGCAGCACAAAGGGACAGGGAGGGCATGAGCAGTTCTTC. This rearrangement joins TRBV9 to TRBJ2-1; 9 bases are a match to TRBD1. This CDR3 comprises 15 residues. The germline V gene has CDR1 SGDLS and CDR2 YYNGEE. Trimming removed 4 bases from V and 8 bases from J; junction bases left unmatched: 10.

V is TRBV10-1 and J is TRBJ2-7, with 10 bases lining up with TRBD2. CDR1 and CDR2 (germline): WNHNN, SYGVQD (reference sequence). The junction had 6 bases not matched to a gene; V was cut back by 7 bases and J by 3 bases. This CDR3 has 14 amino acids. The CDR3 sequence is CASNAGTSDYEQYF. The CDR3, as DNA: TGCGCCAGCAACGCCGGGACTAGCGACTACGAGCAGTACTTC.

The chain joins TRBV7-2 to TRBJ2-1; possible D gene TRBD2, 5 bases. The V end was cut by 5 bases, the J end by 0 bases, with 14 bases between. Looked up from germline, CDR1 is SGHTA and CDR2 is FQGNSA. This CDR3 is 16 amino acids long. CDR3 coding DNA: TGTGCCAGCAGCCCCCAAACTAGTAGCTCCTACAATGAGCAGTTCTTC. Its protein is CASSPQTSSSYNEQFF. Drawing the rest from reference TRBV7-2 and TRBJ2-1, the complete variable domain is GAGVSQSPSNKVTEKGKDVELRCDPISGHTALYWYRQSLGQGLEFLIYFQGNSAPDKSGLPSDRFSAERTGGSVSTLTIQRTQQEDSAVYLCASSPQTSSSYNEQFFGPGTRLTVL.

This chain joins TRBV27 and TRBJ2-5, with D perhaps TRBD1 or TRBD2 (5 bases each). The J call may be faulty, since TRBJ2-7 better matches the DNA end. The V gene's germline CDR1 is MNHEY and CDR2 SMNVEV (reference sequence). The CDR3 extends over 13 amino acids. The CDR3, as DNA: TGTGCCAGCAGTTTTGGGGGTTCCTACGAGCAGTACTTC. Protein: CASSFGGSYEQYF.

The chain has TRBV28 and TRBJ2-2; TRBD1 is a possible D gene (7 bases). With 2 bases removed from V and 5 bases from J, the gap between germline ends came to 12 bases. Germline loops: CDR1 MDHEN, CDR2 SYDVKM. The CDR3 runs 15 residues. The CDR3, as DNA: TGTGCCAGCAGTTTAGGAGGGGGCAGGACCGGGGAGCTGTTTTTT. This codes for CASSLGGGRTGELFF.

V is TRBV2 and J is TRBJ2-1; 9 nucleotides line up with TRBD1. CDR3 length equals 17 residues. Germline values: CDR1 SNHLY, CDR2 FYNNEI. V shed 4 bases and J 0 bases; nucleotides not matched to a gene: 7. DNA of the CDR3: TGTGCCAGCAGTGGGGACAGGGTCTACACCTCCTACAATGAGCAGTTCTTC. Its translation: CASSGDRVYTSYNEQFF.

CDR3 residues: CASSQEASSYEQYF. The CDR3 nucleotides are TGCGCCAGCAGCCAAGAAGCCAGCTCCTACGAGCAGTACTTC. J is TRBJ2-7 and V is TRBV4-1, with D hard to call. The CDR3 consists of 14 residues. In germline, CDR1 is MGHRA, CDR2 YSYEKL. The germline V and J ends were trimmed by 0 bases and 0 bases, with 6 bases remaining between them.

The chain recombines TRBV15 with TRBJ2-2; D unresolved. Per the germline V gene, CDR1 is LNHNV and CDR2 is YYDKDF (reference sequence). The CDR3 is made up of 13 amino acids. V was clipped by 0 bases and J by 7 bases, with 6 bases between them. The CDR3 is CATSRDRDGELFF. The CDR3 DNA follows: TGTGCCACCAGCAGAGATCGCGACGGGGAGCTGTTTTTT.

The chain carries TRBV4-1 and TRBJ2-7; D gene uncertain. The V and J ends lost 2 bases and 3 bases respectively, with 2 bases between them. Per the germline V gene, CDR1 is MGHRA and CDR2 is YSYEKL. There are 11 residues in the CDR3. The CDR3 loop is CASSQNYEQYF. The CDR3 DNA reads TGCGCCAGCAGCCAAAACTACGAGCAGTACTTC.

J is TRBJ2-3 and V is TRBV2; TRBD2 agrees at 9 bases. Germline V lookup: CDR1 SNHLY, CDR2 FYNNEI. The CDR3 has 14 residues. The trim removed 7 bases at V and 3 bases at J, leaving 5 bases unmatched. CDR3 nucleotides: TGTGCCAGCACTAGCGGGGTGGGAACAGATACGCAGTATTTT. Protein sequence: CASTSGVGTDTQYF. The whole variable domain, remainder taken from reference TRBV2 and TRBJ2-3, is EPEVTQTPSHQVTQMGQEVILRCVPISNHLYFYWYRQILGQKVEFLVSFYNNEISEKSEIFDDQFSVERPDGSNFTLKIRSTKLEDSAMYFCASTSGVGTDTQYFGPGTRLTVL.

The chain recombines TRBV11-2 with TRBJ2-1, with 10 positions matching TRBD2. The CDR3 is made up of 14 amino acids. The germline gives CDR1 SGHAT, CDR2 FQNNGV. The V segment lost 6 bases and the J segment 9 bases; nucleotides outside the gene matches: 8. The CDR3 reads CASSQGLAGVEQFF. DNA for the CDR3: TGTGCCAGCAGTCAGGGGCTAGCGGGGGTTGAGCAGTTCTTC.

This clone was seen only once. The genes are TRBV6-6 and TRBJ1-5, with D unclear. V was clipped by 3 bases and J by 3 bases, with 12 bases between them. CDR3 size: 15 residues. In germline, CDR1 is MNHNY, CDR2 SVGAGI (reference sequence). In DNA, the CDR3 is TGTGCCAGCAGTTATAGGGCAGGCAACAATCAGCCCCAGCATTTT. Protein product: CASSYRAGNNQPQHF.

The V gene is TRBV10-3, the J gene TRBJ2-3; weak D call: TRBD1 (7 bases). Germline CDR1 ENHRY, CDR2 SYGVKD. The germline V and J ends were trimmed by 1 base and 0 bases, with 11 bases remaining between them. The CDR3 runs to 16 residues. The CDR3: CAISEYAGQSTDTQYF. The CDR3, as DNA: TGTGCCATCAGTGAGTACGCGGGACAGAGCACAGATACGCAGTATTTT.

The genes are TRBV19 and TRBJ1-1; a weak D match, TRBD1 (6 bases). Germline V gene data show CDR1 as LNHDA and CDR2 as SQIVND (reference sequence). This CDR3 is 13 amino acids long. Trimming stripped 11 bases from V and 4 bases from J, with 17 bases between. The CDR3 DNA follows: TGTGCCGTCTCCGGGGGGGCGAGCACTGAAGCTTTCTTT. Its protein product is CAVSGGASTEAFF.